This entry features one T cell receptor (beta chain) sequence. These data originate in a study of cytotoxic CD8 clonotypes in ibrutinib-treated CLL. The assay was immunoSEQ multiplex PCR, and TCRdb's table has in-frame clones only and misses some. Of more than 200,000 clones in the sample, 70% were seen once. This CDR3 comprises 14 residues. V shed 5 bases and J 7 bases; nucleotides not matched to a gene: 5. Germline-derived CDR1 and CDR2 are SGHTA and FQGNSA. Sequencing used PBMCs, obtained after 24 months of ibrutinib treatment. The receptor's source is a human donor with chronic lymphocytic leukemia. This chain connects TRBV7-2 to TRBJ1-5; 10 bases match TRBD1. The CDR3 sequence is CASSKRDRGQPQHF. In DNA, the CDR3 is TGTGCCAGCAGCAAACGGGACAGGGGACAGCCCCAGCATTTT. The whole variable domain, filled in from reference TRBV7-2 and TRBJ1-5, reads GAGVSQSPSNKVTEKGKDVELRCDPISGHTALYWYRQSLGQGLEFLIYFQGNSAPDKSGLPSDRFSAERTGGSVSTLTIQRTQQEDSAVYLCASSKRDRGQPQHFGDGTRLSIL.